Below, one T cell receptor beta chain is given with its context. Its cognate antigen has yet to be identified. The input lacks base qualities; no much larger clone sits a single base away. The sample's time point, from its label and the paper: week 35, safety follow-up. Every vaccine dose consisted of 300 ug of a 20-mer mutant IDH1 peptide in Montanide, administered subcutaneously together with topical imiquimod. Patients received eight vaccinations in weeks 1, 3, 5, 7, 11, 15, 19 and 23, corresponding to visits V03 through V10. Donors had newly diagnosed WHO grade 3 or 4 IDH1-mutant astrocytomas with loss of nuclear ATRX. The samples were drawn from NOA16, a multicentre, single-arm, open-label phase I trial in Germany that tested a mutant IDH1 peptide vaccine in humans for the first time. Genomic DNA for TCRB sequencing was extracted from EDTA blood using the DNeasy Blood and Tissue Kit. As encoded in the germline V gene (reference sequence), CDR1 is SEHNR while CDR2 is FQNEAQ. The CDR3 runs 17 amino acids, cysteine and phenylalanine included. CDR3 DNA is the only sequence kept; it has 51 bases, read in frame from the first base. Trimmed from V: 1 base; trimmed from J: 5 bases; junction bases lacking a gene match: 14.

Library method: the immunoSEQ multiplex PCR assay. Rearranged TCR beta chain sequences were amplified using the hsTCRB Kit according to the manufacturer's protocol. An Illumina MiSeq was used to sequence the TCRB libraries. The original methods were these. The proprietary platform of the kit vendor was used for demultiplexing, trimming and gene mapping. This immuneACCESS table, as held by TCRdb, lists in-frame sequences with V and J called but not all clones. Of the missing ones, under half trace to an unresolved V gene in checked studies; the others have no known cause. V and J calls and clone size are as listed in that table; D and trimming were resolved from the DNA. The sample table shows 73,000 or so clones, and about four fifths are seen once. The ten largest clones take up about an eighth of the sample. This entry comes from a study of a mutant IDH1 vaccine in newly diagnosed glioma (dated by TCRdb to 2020 to 2022). Background on the whole study: Vaccination was initiated 4-6 weeks after radiotherapy alone, or concurrently with temozolomide cycles in the chemotherapy-containing groups. Before enrollment, patients had received standard therapy of radiotherapy alone, temozolomide alone, or radiochemotherapy with temozolomide; most received the combination. Peripheral blood was drawn at six visits: V03 (baseline), V05, V07, V10, V12 and V13. The week-35 safety follow-up was designated visit V12, and the week-47 end of study was designated visit V13. For exploratory analyses, longitudinal TCRB deep sequencing was carried out in under 30 treated patients wherever samples were available. Of the roughly 30 treated patients, about 62% were male and approximately 40% were female, and a mean age of roughly 40 years was recorded. Overall study outcomes, separate from this receptor: The authors noted that analyses of patient blood samples could not be reproduced because of sample limitations. Pseudoprogression seemed to be unrelated to changes in the top peripheral T cell clonotypes found by TCRB sequencing. Vaccine-induced immune responses across multiple MHC alleles were detected in 80% to 95% of patients. Selection of PBMC samples for TCRB deep sequencing was based on availability.

The sample in question was PBMCs, obtained from a glioma patient whose treatment included an IDH1 peptide vaccine. This receptor was identified in a man younger than 35 with glioma. The chain couples TRBV7-9 to TRBJ2-7; TRBD2 agrees with 7 junctional bases. The CDR3 in this case is CASSLDVVRSGNNEQYF. In nucleotide form, the sequence is TGTGCCAGCAGCTTAGATGTGGTTAGGAGCGGGAACAACGAGCAGTACTTC.